Many counts were recorded for the clone carrying this T cell receptor beta chain. The data are from a study of T cells after yellow fever vaccination. Overall study context: SMART-Seq v4 Ultra Low Input prepared the low-cell-number fractions.

TCRdb re-analysed the 5' RACE reads in MiXCR, keeping a single row per CDR3 protein. The sample has a few hundred thousand distinct CDR3 sequences, about 4% seen once. Germline assignment: CDR1 SGHDT and CDR2 YYEEEE. V was pared by 7 bases and J by 0 bases, with 9 bases between. The CDR3 is made up of 13 amino acids. The V call is TRBV5-6, the J call TRBJ2-3; the D gene is possibly TRBD2 (5 bases). The specimen was PBMCs, collected 5 days after the yellow fever booster vaccination. The sequence was obtained from a young man who received the YFV17D yellow fever vaccine. CDR3 in amino acids: CASERPSTDTQYF. As DNA, the CDR3 is TGTGCCAGCGAGCGGCCTAGCACAGATACGCAGTATTTT.